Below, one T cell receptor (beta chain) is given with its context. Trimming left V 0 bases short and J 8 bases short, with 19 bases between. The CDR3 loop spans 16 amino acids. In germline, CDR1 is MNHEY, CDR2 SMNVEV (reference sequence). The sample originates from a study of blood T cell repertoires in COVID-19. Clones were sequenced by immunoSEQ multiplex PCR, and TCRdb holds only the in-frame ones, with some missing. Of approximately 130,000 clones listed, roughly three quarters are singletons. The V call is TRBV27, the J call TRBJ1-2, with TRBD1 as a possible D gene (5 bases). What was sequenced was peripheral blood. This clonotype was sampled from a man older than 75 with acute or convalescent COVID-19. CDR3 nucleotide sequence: TGTGCCAGCAGTTTATCTCCGGCCAGGGCAATGGGGGGCTACACCTTC. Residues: CASSLSPARAMGGYTF.